The 14 T cell receptor beta chains below were found in one sample sequenced in a study of T cell repertoires in cytomegalovirus infection. One entry per CDR3 protein results from TCRdb running MiXCR on the reads. The top ten hold about two fifths of the sample, which has 450,000 to 550,000 distinct CDR3 sequences, about 42% seen once. What these receptors recognize is not known. This specimen was cultured PBMCs, taken from culture after CMV antigen stimulation. These receptors came from a human donor in good health (CMV status not recorded). Some clones in this sample may be carry-over from other donors' samples.

In this sample, this clonotype turned up a few times. This rearrangement joins TRBV6-2 or TRBV6-3 to TRBJ1-5; perhaps TRBD1 as D (6 bases). The V gene lost 6 bases and the J gene lost 4 bases, with 10 bases spanning the gap. This CDR3 contains 13 residues. Looked up from germline, CDR1 is MNHEY and CDR2 is SVGEGT. CDR3 nucleotides: TGTGCCAGCAGAACAGGGACGAATCAGCCCCAGCATTTT. Protein: CASRTGTNQPQHF.

The genes are TRBV2 and TRBJ1-1; 8 bases align to TRBD1. The CDR3 covers 13 residues. J was trimmed by 7 bases and V by 4 bases; bases with no gene match: 5. The V gene's germline CDR1 is SNHLY and CDR2 FYNNEI. The CDR3 DNA sequence: TGTGCCAGCAGTGGACAGGGGAGGATTGAAGCTTTCTTT. Its translation: CASSGQGRIEAFF.

V usage is TRBV12-3 or TRBV12-4 and J usage is TRBJ1-6; maybe TRBD1 (5 bases). The CDR3 extends over 13 amino acids. The V end lost 7 bases, the J end lost 10 bases, and 14 bases lay between the germline ends. CDR3 residues: CASNGQGNSPLHF. The DNA for the CDR3 is TGTGCCAGCAATGGTCAGGGTAACTCACCCCTCCACTTT.

This clonotype has only a few counts. This chain uses TRBV6-1 with TRBJ1-5; TRBD1 is a possible D gene (6 bases). This CDR3 is built from 15 residues. CDR1 and CDR2 (germline): MNHNS, SASEGT. V was clipped by 1 base and J by 5 bases, with 12 bases between them. The CDR3 DNA is TGTGCCAGCAGTGAAGACCGACAGGCCTATCAGCCCCAGCATTTT. It translates to CASSEDRQAYQPQHF.

The rearrangement links TRBV7-2 to TRBJ2-5; D call uncertain. CDR1 SGHTA and CDR2 FQGNSA come from the germline V gene. The length of the CDR3 is 14 residues. Trimming cost V 0 bases and J 5 bases, with 10 bases left between them. The CDR3 bases are TGTGCCAGCAGCTTAGCGACCTCCGGGGAGACCCAGTACTTC. This translates into CASSLATSGETQYF. The complete variable domain, with remaining parts taken from reference TRBV7-2 and TRBJ2-5, reads GAGVSQSPSNKVTEKGKDVELRCDPISGHTALYWYRQSLGQGLEFLIYFQGNSAPDKSGLPSDRFSAERTGGSVSTLTIQRTQQEDSAVYLCASSLATSGETQYFGPGTRLLVL.

This clonotype was seen a single time. V is TRBV19 and J is TRBJ2-1; 8 bases fit TRBD2. J gave up 2 bases and V 5 bases, and 14 bases lay outside the gene matches. The CDR3 spans 18 residues. Germline values: CDR1 LNHDA, CDR2 SQIVND (reference sequence). The CDR3 nucleotides are TGTGCCAGTAGTCCTCGGGGGAGCGGGAGTAGGGCCTACAATGAGCAGTTCTTC. As protein: CASSPRGSGSRAYNEQFF.

This clonotype was counted only a few times. The rearrangement uses TRBV7-8 and TRBJ2-4; TRBD2 might be the D (6 bases). CDR1 and CDR2 from the germline V gene are SGHVS and FQNEAQ. V was clipped by 1 base and J by 4 bases, with 11 bases between them. This CDR3 contains 15 residues. CDR3 coding DNA: TGTGCCAGCAGCTTAGGTGGGGACTCAAAAAACATTCAGTACTTC. Its protein product is CASSLGGDSKNIQYF. The full variable domain, completed using reference TRBV7-8 and TRBJ2-4, is GAGVSQSPRYKVAKRGQDVALRCDPISGHVSLFWYQQALGQGPEFLTYFQNEAQLDKSGLPSDRFFAERPEGSVSTLKIQRTQQEDSAVYLCASSLGGDSKNIQYFGAGTRLSVL.

This clonotype was counted a single time. The CDR3 sequence is CASSEGVGNYEQYF. The CDR3 nucleotides read TGTGCCAGCAGTGAAGGGGTAGGAAACTACGAGCAGTACTTC. V and J are TRBV6-1 and TRBJ2-7; D uncertain. This CDR3 has 14 residues. The germline CDR1 and CDR2 sequences are MNHNS and SASEGT. Trimming took 1 base from V and 3 from J, leaving 10 bases between them.

The rearrangement links TRBV7-8 to TRBJ1-6, with no clear D. The germline V gene has CDR1 SGHVS and CDR2 FQNEAQ. CDR3 length: 15 amino acids. V was cut by 1 base and J by 10 bases, with 14 bases left in between. CDR3 nucleotides: TGTGCCAGCAGCTTAGGTGGAGAGAATGGCTCACCCCTCCACTTT. As protein: CASSLGGENGSPLHF.

The chain recombines TRBV7-2 with TRBJ2-3; 7 bases map to TRBD2. V gave up 3 bases and J gave up 4 bases; unmatched junction bases: 7. The CDR3 has 15 amino acids. Looked up from germline, CDR1 is SGHTA and CDR2 is FQGNSA. The CDR3 loop reads CASSLRSGVPDTQYF. CDR3 sequence (DNA): TGTGCCAGCAGCTTGCGCAGCGGGGTCCCAGATACGCAGTATTTT.

This clonotype was seen just once. The chain couples TRBV12-3 or TRBV12-4 to TRBJ1-5; unclear D gene. V shed 7 bases and J shed 9 bases, with 19 bases lying between them. The CDR3 runs 14 residues. CDR3 residues: CASTPDGLGWPQHF. DNA for the CDR3: TGTGCCAGCACCCCGGACGGGCTGGGGTGGCCCCAGCATTTT.

This clonotype was recorded at least ten times. J is TRBJ1-6 and V is TRBV7-2; perhaps TRBD1 as D (6 bases). The germline CDR1 and CDR2 sequences are SGHTA and FQGNSA. The V end lost 5 bases, the J end lost 3 bases, and 11 bases lay between the germline ends. The CDR3 is made up of 15 amino acids. The CDR3 DNA is TGTGCCAGCAGCCCTGGACAGAACTATAATTCACCCCTCCACTTT. Its translation: CASSPGQNYNSPLHF.

The chain carries TRBV12-3 or TRBV12-4 and TRBJ1-1; weak D call: TRBD1 (5 bases). V shed 7 bases and J shed 0 bases, with 12 bases lying between them. This CDR3 is 14 amino acids long. CDR3: CASTAGTLNTEAFF. DNA for the CDR3: TGTGCCAGCACCGCAGGGACCTTGAACACTGAAGCTTTCTTT.

The V gene is TRBV6-2 or TRBV6-3, the J gene TRBJ2-1, with TRBD2 matching 9 bases. CDR1 and CDR2 from the germline V gene are MNHEY and SVGEGT. With 3 bases clipped from V and 6 bases from J, the junction kept 9 bases outside the gene matches. The CDR3 runs 16 residues. The CDR3 spells CASSYQLAGCCNEQFF. In DNA form, the CDR3 reads TGTGCCAGCAGTTATCAGCTAGCGGGATGTTGCAATGAGCAGTTCTTC.